This passage covers 5 T cell receptor beta chains from one sample sequenced in a study of cytomegalovirus exposure and HLA in healthy donors. 60 Vbeta and 13 Jbeta primers were used in PCR. TCRdb keeps only in-frame clones here, not all; method: immunoSEQ multiplex PCR. The sample records roughly 200,000 clones, 65% to 85% being singletons. Sequencing input: PBMCs. These receptors came from a man aged 50-60 years in good health and CMV-seronegative.

The CDR3 sequence is CASSHRVMGYTEAFF. The DNA of the CDR3 is TGTGCCAGTAGTCACAGGGTGATGGGGTACACTGAAGCTTTCTTT. The chain couples TRBV19 to TRBJ1-1; possible D gene TRBD1, 6 bases. The CDR3 has 15 residues. Germline V lookup: CDR1 LNHDA, CDR2 SQIVND (reference sequence). Trimming cost V 5 bases and J 3 bases, with 16 bases left between them.

This clone was observed a few times. V is TRBV5-1 and J is TRBJ2-3; 10 nucleotides agree with TRBD2. The V segment lost 0 bases and the J segment 0 bases; nucleotides outside the gene matches: 1. The CDR3 is made up of 16 amino acids. Germline V lookup: CDR1 SGHRS, CDR2 YFSETQ. CDR3 sequence reads: CASSLGLAGSTDTQYF. CDR3 sequence (DNA): TGCGCCAGCAGCTTGGGACTAGCGGGTAGCACAGATACGCAGTATTTT.

J is TRBJ1-2 and V is TRBV5-1, with a weak D call TRBD1 (6 bases). Germline CDR1 reads SGHRS; CDR2 reads YFSETQ. The CDR3 covers 14 residues. Trimming removed 4 bases from V and 6 bases from J, with 16 bases in between. CDR3 sequence: CASSIGGGADGYTF. The CDR3 coding sequence is TGCGCCAGCAGCATTGGCGGGGGGGCGGATGGCTACACCTTC.

V is TRBV5-1 and J is TRBJ2-7; the D gene is possibly TRBD1 (6 bases). The CDR3 has 13 residues. Germline CDR1 and CDR2: SGHRS and YFSETQ. Trimming took off 3 bases at V and 2 bases at J, with 9 bases between the two ends. CDR3 sequence: CASSSGQTYEQYF. The CDR3 DNA reads as TGCGCCAGCAGCTCCGGACAGACCTACGAGCAGTACTTC. Drawing the rest from reference TRBV5-1 and TRBJ2-7, the complete variable domain is KAGVTQTPRYLIKTRGQQVTLSCSPISGHRSVSWYQQTPGQGLQFLFEYFSETQRNKGNFPGRFSGRQFSNSRSEMNVSTLELGDSALYLCASSSGQTYEQYFGPGTRLTVT.

The CDR3 sequence: CASSRPSGEQYF. The CDR3 coding sequence is TGTGCCAGCAGTAGGCCCTCAGGGGAGCAGTACTTC. This rearrangement joins TRBV7-2 to TRBJ2-7; tentatively, D is TRBD1 (5 bases). Germline CDR1 reads SGHTA; CDR2 reads FQGNSA. V was pared by 6 bases and J by 7 bases, with 13 bases between. CDR3 size: 12 residues.